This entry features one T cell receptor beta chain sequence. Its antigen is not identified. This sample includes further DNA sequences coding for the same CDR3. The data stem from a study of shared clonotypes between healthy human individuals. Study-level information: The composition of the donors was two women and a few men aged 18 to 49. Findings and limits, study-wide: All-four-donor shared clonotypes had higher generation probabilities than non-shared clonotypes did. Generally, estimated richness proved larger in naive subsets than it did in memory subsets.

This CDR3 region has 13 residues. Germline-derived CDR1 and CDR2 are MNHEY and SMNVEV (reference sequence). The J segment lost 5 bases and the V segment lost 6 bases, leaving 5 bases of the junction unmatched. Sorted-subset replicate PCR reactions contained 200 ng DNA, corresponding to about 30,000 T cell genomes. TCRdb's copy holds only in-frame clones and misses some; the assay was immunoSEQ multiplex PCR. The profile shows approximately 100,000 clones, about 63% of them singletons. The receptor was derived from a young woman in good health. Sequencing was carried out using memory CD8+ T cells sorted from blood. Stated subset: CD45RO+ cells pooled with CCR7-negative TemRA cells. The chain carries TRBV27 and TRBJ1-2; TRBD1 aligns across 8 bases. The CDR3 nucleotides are TGTGCCAGCAGGCAGGGGGCGGGGTATGGCTACACCTTC. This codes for CASRQGAGYGYTF.